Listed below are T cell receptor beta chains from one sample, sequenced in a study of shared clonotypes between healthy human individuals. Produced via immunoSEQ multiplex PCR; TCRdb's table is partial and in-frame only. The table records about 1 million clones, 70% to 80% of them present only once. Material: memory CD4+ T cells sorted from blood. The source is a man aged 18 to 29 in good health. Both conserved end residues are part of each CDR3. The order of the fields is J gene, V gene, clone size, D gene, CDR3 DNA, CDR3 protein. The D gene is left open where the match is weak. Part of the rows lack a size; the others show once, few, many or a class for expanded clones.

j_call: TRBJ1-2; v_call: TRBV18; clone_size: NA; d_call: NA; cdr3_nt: TGTGCCAGCTCACCAAGGTTTGCTGGGGCCTCCCTCTATGGCTACACCTTC; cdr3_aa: CASSPRFAGASLYGYTF
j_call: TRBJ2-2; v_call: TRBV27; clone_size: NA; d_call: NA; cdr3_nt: TGTGCCAGCAGTTTATCGGCCCACACCGGGGAGCTGTTTTTT; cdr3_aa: CASSLSAHTGELFF
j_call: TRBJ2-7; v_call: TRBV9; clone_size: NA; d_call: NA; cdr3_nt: TGTGCCAGCAGCGACGGGTCGACCTACGAGCAGTACTTC; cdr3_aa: CASSDGSTYEQYF
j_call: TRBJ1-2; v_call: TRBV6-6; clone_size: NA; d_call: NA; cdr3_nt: TGTGCCAGCAGTTACCGGCAGGACTATGGCTACACCTTC; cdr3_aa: CASSYRQDYGYTF
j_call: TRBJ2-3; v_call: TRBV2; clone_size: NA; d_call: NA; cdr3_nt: TGTGCCAGCAGTCTGAGGGTAGATACGCAGTATTTT; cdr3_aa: CASSLRVDTQYF
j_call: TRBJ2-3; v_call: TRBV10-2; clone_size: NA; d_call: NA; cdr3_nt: TGCGCCAGCCGAAGTGGACGGACTACGCAGTATTTT; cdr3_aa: CASRSGRTTQYF
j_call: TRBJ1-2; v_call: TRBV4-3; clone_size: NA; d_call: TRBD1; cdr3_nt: TGCGCCAGCAGCCAAGGACAGGGGCATGGCTACACCTTC; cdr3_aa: CASSQGQGHGYTF
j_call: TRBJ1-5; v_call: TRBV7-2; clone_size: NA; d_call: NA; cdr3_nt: TGTGCCAGCAGCATGGGAAGTTATAGCAATCAGCCCCAGCATTTT; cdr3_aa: CASSMGSYSNQPQHF
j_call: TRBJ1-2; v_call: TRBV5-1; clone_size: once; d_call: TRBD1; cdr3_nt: TGCGCCAGCAGCTTGACAGGGGACTATGGCTACACCTTC; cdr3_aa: CASSLTGDYGYTF
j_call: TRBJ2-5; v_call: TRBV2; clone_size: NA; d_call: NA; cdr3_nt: TGTGCCAGCAGCCCTGCGGCGGGGAGACAGACCCAGTACTTC; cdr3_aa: CASSPAAGRQTQYF
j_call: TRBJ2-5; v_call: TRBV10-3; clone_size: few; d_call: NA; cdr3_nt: TGTGCCATCAGCCAAGACAGAAACCAAGAGACCCAGTACTTC; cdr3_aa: CAISQDRNQETQYF
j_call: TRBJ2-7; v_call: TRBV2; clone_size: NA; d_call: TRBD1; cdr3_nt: TGTGCCAGCAGCGACCGGGACAGGGGGAAACACGAGCAGTACTTC; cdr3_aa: CASSDRDRGKHEQYF
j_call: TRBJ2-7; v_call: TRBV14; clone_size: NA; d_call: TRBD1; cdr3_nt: TGTGCCAGCAGCCAAAGCCCGACAGGGTTCTTGTCCTACGAGCAGTACTTC; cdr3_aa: CASSQSPTGFLSYEQYF
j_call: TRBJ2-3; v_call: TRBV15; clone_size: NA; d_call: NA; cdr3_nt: TGTGCCACCAGCAGAGATCCGGGAGATACGCAGTATTTT; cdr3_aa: CATSRDPGDTQYF
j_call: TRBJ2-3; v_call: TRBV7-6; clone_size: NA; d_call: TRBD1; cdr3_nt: TGTGCCAGCAGCTCGGGACAGGCGAATACGCAGTATTTT; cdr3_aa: CASSSGQANTQYF
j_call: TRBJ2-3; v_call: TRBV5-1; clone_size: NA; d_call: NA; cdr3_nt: TGCGCCAGCAGCTTAATGGGCGGGACCGAAGCAGATACGCAGTATTTT; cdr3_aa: CASSLMGGTEADTQYF
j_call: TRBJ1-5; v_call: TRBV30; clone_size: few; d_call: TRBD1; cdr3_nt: TGTGCCTGCCGGACAGGGGATCAGCCCCAGCATTTT; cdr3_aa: CACRTGDQPQHF
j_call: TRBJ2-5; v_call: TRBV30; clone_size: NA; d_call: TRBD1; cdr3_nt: TGTGCCTGGAGTGTTCGACAGGGAACATGGGCAGAGACCCAGTACTTC; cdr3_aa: CAWSVRQGTWAETQYF
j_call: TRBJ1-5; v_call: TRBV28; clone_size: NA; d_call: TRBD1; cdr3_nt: TGTGCCAGCAGTCCGGGACAGGGGCGGCAGCCCCAGCATTTT; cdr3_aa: CASSPGQGRQPQHF
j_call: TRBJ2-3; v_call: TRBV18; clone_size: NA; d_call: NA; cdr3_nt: TGTGCCAGCTCACCACGTGCCTACTCCCTCACAGATACGCAGTATTTT; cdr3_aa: CASSPRAYSLTDTQYF
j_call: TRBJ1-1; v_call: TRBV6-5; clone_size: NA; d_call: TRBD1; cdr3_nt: TGTGCCAGCAGCCCTCGGACAGGGGGGAACACTGAAGCTTTCTTT; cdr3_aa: CASSPRTGGNTEAFF
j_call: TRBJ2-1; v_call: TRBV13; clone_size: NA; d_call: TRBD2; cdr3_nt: TGTGCCAGCAGCTCGCGAGGACTAGCGGGGGGGAGCTCCTACAATGAGCAGTTCTTC; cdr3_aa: CASSSRGLAGGSSYNEQFF
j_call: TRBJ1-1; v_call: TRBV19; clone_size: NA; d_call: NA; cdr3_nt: TGTGCCAGTAGTCAGACCCGAACTACTGAAGCTTTCTTT; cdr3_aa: CASSQTRTTEAFF
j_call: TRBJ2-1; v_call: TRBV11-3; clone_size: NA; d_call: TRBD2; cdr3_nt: TGTGCCAGCAGCGCGGGGGGGCCAATGGATGAGCAGTTCTTC; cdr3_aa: CASSAGGPMDEQFF
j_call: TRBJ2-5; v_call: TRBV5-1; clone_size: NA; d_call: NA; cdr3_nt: TGCGCCAGCAGGCGGCAGGTCCAAGAGACCCAGTACTTC; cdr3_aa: CASRRQVQETQYF
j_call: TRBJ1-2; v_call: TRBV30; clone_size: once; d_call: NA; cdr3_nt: TGTGCCTGGACCTACAGGCTGGGAGCTGCTAACTATGGCTACACCTTC; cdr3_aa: CAWTYRLGAANYGYTF